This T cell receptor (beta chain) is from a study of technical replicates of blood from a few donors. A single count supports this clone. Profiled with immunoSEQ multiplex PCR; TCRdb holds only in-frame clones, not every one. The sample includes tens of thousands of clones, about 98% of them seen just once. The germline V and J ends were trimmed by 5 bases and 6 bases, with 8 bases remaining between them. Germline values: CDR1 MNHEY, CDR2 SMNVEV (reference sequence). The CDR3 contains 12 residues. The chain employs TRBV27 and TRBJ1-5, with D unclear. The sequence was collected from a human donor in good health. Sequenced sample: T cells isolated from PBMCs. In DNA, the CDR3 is TGTGCCAGCAGTGTTCCAGGTCAGCCCCAGCATTTT. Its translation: CASSVPGQPQHF.